Each of the 26 T cell receptor beta chains below was sequenced from the same sample in a study of shared clonotypes between healthy human individuals. Sequenced by immunoSEQ multiplex PCR; TCRdb stores in-frame clones only, minus some. Of approximately 530,000 clones in the sample, about 96% are singletons; the top ten hold about 0.067%. What was sequenced was naive CD4+ T cells sorted from blood. The subset denotes: CD45RA+ positively selected. The receptors come from a woman aged 25 to 39 in good health.

A remark on this clone: A read error may produce the germline difference seen at one junction end. The V and J genes are TRBV7-7 and TRBJ1-4; D is undetermined. The CDR3 sequence is 15 residues long. Germline lookup yields CDR1 SSHAT and CDR2 FNYEAQ (reference sequence). CDR3 region: CASRLGAGPNEKLFF. In DNA, the CDR3 is TGTGCCAGCAGGTTAGGAGCAGGCCCTAATGAAAAACTGTTTTTT.

This clone was detected once. The J gene is TRBJ1-5, the V gene TRBV19; D possibly corresponds to TRBD1 (5 bases). The ends were cut back, 7 bases at V and 0 bases at J, with 13 bases in the middle. CDR1 and CDR2 from the germline V gene are LNHDA and SQIVND (reference sequence). The CDR3 has 15 residues. The CDR3 here is CASTGQGYSNQPQHF. The CDR3 DNA sequence: TGTGCCAGTACGGGGCAGGGATATAGCAATCAGCCCCAGCATTTT.

In this sample, this clone turned up once. The genes are TRBV5-1 and TRBJ1-3; 8 bases align to TRBD1. There are 18 residues in the CDR3. Trimming removed 0 bases from V and 2 bases from J; junction bases left unmatched: 10. CDR1 is SGHRS, CDR2 YFSETQ, per germline. The CDR3 protein is CASSLASDRAFPGNTIYF. The DNA for the CDR3 is TGCGCCAGCAGCTTGGCCTCGGACAGGGCCTTTCCTGGAAACACCATATATTTT.

This chain joins TRBV10-3 and TRBJ2-3; D is perhaps TRBD2 (6 bases). The length of the CDR3 is 17 residues. Per germline, CDR1 ENHRY and CDR2 SYGVKD. Trimming removed 3 bases from V and 0 bases from J, with 16 bases in between. The CDR3 loop is CAISDRTILTSTDTQYF. CDR3 sequence (DNA): TGTGCCATCAGTGACAGGACTATCCTAACTAGCACAGATACGCAGTATTTT.

The J gene is TRBJ1-1, the V gene TRBV18; TRBD1 matches at 9 bases. The CDR3 is 16 residues long. Germline trimming cut 4 bases from V and 4 bases from J; bases unmatched to any gene: 10. Per the germline V gene, CDR1 is KGHSH and CDR2 is LQKENI. The CDR3 sequence is CASSLEQGASGTEAFF. CDR3 nucleotide sequence: TGTGCCAGCTCACTTGAACAGGGGGCTTCAGGCACTGAAGCTTTCTTT.

The chain is built from TRBV5-4 and TRBJ2-1, with 7 bases that match TRBD2. CDR3 length equals 15 residues. Germline trimming cut 1 base from V and 6 bases from J; bases unmatched to any gene: 7. Germline V gene lookup returns CDR1 SGHNT and CDR2 YYREEE (reference sequence). Here the CDR3 reads CASSLRGSKGNEQFF. In DNA form, the CDR3 reads TGTGCCAGCAGCTTGCGCGGGAGTAAAGGCAATGAGCAGTTCTTC.

The V gene is TRBV30, the J gene TRBJ2-7, with 9 bases identical to TRBD2. V shed 0 bases, J shed 2 bases, and the junction held 8 bases outside the gene matches. Germline CDR1 and CDR2: GTSNPN and SVGIG (reference sequence). This CDR3 region has 16 residues. This CDR3 is CAWSVLAGSSAYEQYF. The CDR3 DNA is TGTGCCTGGAGTGTACTAGCGGGTTCTTCGGCCTACGAGCAGTACTTC.

The gene calls are TRBV2 and TRBJ1-2, with D perhaps matching TRBD1 (5 bases). Trimming removed 1 base from V and 0 bases from J, with 12 bases in between. This CDR3 spans 16 amino acids. CDR1 is SNHLY and CDR2 is FYNNEI in the germline V gene. CDR3 coding DNA: TGTGCCAGCAGTGAAGGGAACAGGAGGACTAACTATGGCTACACCTTC. Amino acid sequence: CASSEGNRRTNYGYTF.

The chain couples TRBV18 to TRBJ1-1; 7 bases match TRBD1. With 6 bases clipped from V and 4 bases from J, the junction kept 11 bases outside the gene matches. In germline, CDR1 is KGHSH, CDR2 LQKENI. The CDR3 covers 15 residues. Here the CDR3 DNA reads TGTGCCAGCTCCCGAAAAGGGGGCTTCGCCACTGAAGCTTTCTTT. This encodes CASSRKGGFATEAFF. Drawing the rest from reference TRBV18 and TRBJ1-1, the complete variable domain is NAGVMQNPRHLVRRRGQEARLRCSPMKGHSHVYWYRQLPEEGLKFMVYLQKENIIDESGMPKERFSAEFPKEGPSILRIQQVVRGDSAAYFCASSRKGGFATEAFFGQGTRLTVV.

V and J are TRBV27 and TRBJ2-1; 7 bases align to TRBD1. The CDR3 covers 15 residues. Germline values: CDR1 MNHEY, CDR2 SMNVEV (reference sequence). V was pared by 5 bases and J by 6 bases, with 10 bases of the junction left unmatched. As DNA, the CDR3 is TGTGCCAGCAGTCCCAGGGGGTCGGAGGTCAATGAGCAGTTCTTC. Protein sequence: CASSPRGSEVNEQFF.

This chain connects TRBV20-1 to TRBJ2-7; no definite D call. Germline CDR1 reads DFQATT; CDR2 reads SNEGSKA (reference sequence). The CDR3 spans 11 residues. Trimming took off 7 bases at V and 0 bases at J, with 7 bases between the two ends. DNA for the CDR3: TGCAGTGGGCCGAGCTCCTACGAGCAGTACTTC. Residues: CSGPSSYEQYF.

The V and J genes are TRBV4-1 and TRBJ2-5, with 10 bases aligning to TRBD2. After removal of 0 bases from V and 7 bases from J, the junction contained 8 bases not matched to a gene. Germline V CDR1 and CDR2: MGHRA, YSYEKL. The CDR3 sequence is 16 residues long. The CDR3 nucleotides are TGCGCCAGCAGCCAAGAAGGCAGCGGGAGGGCCTTGACCCAGTACTTC. Translated: CASSQEGSGRALTQYF.

The chain carries TRBV2 and TRBJ1-1; no reliable D call. The CDR3 extends over 14 amino acids. The germline V and J ends were trimmed by 5 bases and 4 bases, with 14 bases remaining between them. CDR1 and CDR2 (germline): SNHLY, FYNNEI. The CDR3 sequence: CASSFDPGGTEAFF. CDR3 DNA sequence: TGTGCCAGCAGTTTTGACCCGGGCGGCACTGAAGCTTTCTTT.

The chain couples TRBV6-5 to TRBJ2-1; perhaps D is TRBD1 or TRBD2 (6 bases each). V lost 6 bases to trimming and J lost 9 bases, with 12 bases between them. Germline-derived CDR1 and CDR2 are MNHEY and SVGAGI. The CDR3 sequence is 12 residues long. The CDR3 reads CASRDGGGEQFF. CDR3 sequence (DNA): TGTGCCAGCAGGGACGGAGGGGGTGAGCAGTTCTTC.

The chain joins TRBV5-6 to TRBJ2-3; 8 bases map to TRBD1. This CDR3 is 15 amino acids long. The germline gives CDR1 SGHDT, CDR2 YYEEEE. Germline trimming cut 5 bases from V and 1 base from J; bases unmatched to any gene: 6. The DNA for the CDR3 is TGTGCCAGCAGACCGAGGGGACAGGGCACAGATACGCAGTATTTT. As protein: CASRPRGQGTDTQYF.

V and J are TRBV6-5 and TRBJ2-7; 8 bases are a match to TRBD1. CDR1 and CDR2 (germline): MNHEY, SVGAGI. The CDR3 consists of 15 residues. V shed 4 bases, J shed 3 bases, and the junction held 8 bases outside the gene matches. DNA of the CDR3: TGTGCCAGCAGTTTCACACGGACAGGGAACTACGAGCAGTACTTC. It codes for CASSFTRTGNYEQYF.

This rearrangement joins TRBV6-5 to TRBJ2-7; the match to TRBD2 covers 9 bases. The CDR3 runs to 14 residues. V shed 6 bases, J shed 0 bases, and the junction held 3 bases outside the gene matches. Per the germline V gene, CDR1 is MNHEY and CDR2 is SVGAGI. DNA of the CDR3: TGTGCCAGCAGCCGGACTAGCGTCTCCTACGAGCAGTACTTC. Protein sequence: CASSRTSVSYEQYF.

V usage is TRBV7-9 and J usage is TRBJ2-7; 10 bases fit TRBD2. In germline, CDR1 is SEHNR, CDR2 FQNEAQ (reference sequence). J was trimmed by 3 bases and V by 5 bases; bases with no gene match: 10. CDR3 size: 16 residues. CDR3 in amino acids: CASSPTVGLAFYEQYF. CDR3 coding DNA: TGTGCCAGCAGCCCGACCGTGGGACTAGCGTTCTACGAGCAGTACTTC.

V is TRBV28 and J is TRBJ1-1; D not resolved. The CDR3 loop spans 11 amino acids. Trimming shortened V by 6 bases and J by 8 bases, and 10 bases separated the two germline ends. Germline assignment: CDR1 MDHEN and CDR2 SYDVKM. CDR3 bases: TGTGCCAGCAGGGGTTTATGGGAAGCTTTCTTT. This translates into CASRGLWEAFF.

CDR3 sequence (DNA): TGTGCCAGCAGTTTGGGAATAGCGGGAGGGCGATATACGCAGTATTTT. Translating it yields CASSLGIAGGRYTQYF. The gene calls are TRBV28 and TRBJ2-3, with TRBD2 matching over 11 bases. After removal of 3 bases from V and 7 bases from J, the junction contained 9 bases not matched to a gene. Germline assignment: CDR1 MDHEN and CDR2 SYDVKM. CDR3 length equals 16 residues.

This clone was detected only once. The chain carries TRBV18 and TRBJ2-1, with TRBD1 matching 8 bases. CDR1 is KGHSH and CDR2 is LQKENI in the germline V gene. J gave up 6 bases and V 6 bases, and 7 bases lay outside the gene matches. The CDR3 is 14 residues long. CDR3 sequence reads: CASSRTGYGNEQFF. In DNA form, the CDR3 reads TGTGCCAGCTCGCGGACAGGGTATGGCAATGAGCAGTTCTTC.

This clone was observed a single time. The sample contains more than one DNA sequence encoding this CDR3. The genes are TRBV6-5 and TRBJ1-5; no clear D. V lost 0 bases and J 4 bases, leaving 7 bases between the germline ends. There are 14 residues in the CDR3. Per germline, CDR1 MNHEY and CDR2 SVGAGI. The CDR3 spells CASSYSGSNQPQHF. CDR3 bases: TGTGCCAGCAGTTACTCAGGCAGTAATCAGCCCCAGCATTTT.

In this sample, this clone turned up once. The chain employs TRBV9 and TRBJ2-5; 14 nucleotides line up with TRBD2. Germline CDR1 and CDR2: SGDLS and YYNGEE. This CDR3 is built from 16 residues. V shed 4 bases and J 5 bases; nucleotides not matched to a gene: 7. CDR3 in amino acids: CASSPTSGRAGETQYF. The CDR3 DNA sequence: TGTGCCAGCAGCCCGACTAGCGGGAGGGCCGGGGAGACCCAGTACTTC.

CDR3 DNA: TGTGCCAGCAGGTGGGACAGGGGGCAAGAGACCCAGTACTTC. As protein: CASRWDRGQETQYF. The J gene is TRBJ2-5, the V gene TRBV28; 11 bases fit TRBD1. Germline CDR1 is MDHEN and CDR2 is SYDVKM. The CDR3 is made up of 14 amino acids. The ends lost 6 bases at V and 2 bases at J; junction bases unmatched: 2.

The rearrangement links TRBV30 to TRBJ2-1; TRBD1 matches at 10 bases. The CDR3 is made up of 16 amino acids. The germline CDR1 and CDR2 sequences are GTSNPN and SVGIG (reference sequence). The V segment lost 6 bases and the J segment 3 bases; nucleotides outside the gene matches: 11. The CDR3 DNA reads TGTGCCTGTCCAGGCGGTGACAGGGGGCTCTACAATGAGCAGTTCTTC. It yields the protein CACPGGDRGLYNEQFF.

The genes are TRBV28 and TRBJ1-2; 9 bases match TRBD1. V gave up 4 bases and J gave up 4 bases; unmatched junction bases: 7. The germline gives CDR1 MDHEN, CDR2 SYDVKM. CDR3 size: 15 residues. The CDR3 is CASSSQQGAGYGYTF. The CDR3 region has the DNA TGTGCCAGCAGTTCCCAACAGGGGGCGGGCTATGGCTACACCTTC.